This T cell receptor beta chain was sequenced during a study of molecular identifiers for immune sequencing clone quantification. The germline gives CDR1 MDHEN, CDR2 SYDVKM. The CDR3 is 16 residues long. A note on this clonotype: Compared with germline, one end of the junction differs, possibly owing to a read error.

When naive CD8 T cells were sorted, they were gated as CD8+CD4-CCR7+CD45RA+. MiXCR, run by TCRdb on the PCR reads, gives a single entry per CDR3 protein. The sample lists 250,000 to 400,000 distinct CDR3 sequences; over 20% were seen once. The chain joins TRBV28 to TRBJ1-4; perhaps TRBD1 as D (5 bases). Sequenced material: naive CD8+ T cells from blood, with Jurkat cell RNA spiked in. The subset here: FACS-sorted CD8+CD4-CCR7+CD45RA+ naive T cells. The clonotype was recovered from a human donor in good health. Some libraries in this study had Jurkat cell RNA spiked in. The CDR3 loop reads CASGSRTSATNGKLFF. Written as DNA, the CDR3 is TGTGCCAGCGGTTCGAGGACATCTGCAACTAATGGAAAACTGTTTTTT.